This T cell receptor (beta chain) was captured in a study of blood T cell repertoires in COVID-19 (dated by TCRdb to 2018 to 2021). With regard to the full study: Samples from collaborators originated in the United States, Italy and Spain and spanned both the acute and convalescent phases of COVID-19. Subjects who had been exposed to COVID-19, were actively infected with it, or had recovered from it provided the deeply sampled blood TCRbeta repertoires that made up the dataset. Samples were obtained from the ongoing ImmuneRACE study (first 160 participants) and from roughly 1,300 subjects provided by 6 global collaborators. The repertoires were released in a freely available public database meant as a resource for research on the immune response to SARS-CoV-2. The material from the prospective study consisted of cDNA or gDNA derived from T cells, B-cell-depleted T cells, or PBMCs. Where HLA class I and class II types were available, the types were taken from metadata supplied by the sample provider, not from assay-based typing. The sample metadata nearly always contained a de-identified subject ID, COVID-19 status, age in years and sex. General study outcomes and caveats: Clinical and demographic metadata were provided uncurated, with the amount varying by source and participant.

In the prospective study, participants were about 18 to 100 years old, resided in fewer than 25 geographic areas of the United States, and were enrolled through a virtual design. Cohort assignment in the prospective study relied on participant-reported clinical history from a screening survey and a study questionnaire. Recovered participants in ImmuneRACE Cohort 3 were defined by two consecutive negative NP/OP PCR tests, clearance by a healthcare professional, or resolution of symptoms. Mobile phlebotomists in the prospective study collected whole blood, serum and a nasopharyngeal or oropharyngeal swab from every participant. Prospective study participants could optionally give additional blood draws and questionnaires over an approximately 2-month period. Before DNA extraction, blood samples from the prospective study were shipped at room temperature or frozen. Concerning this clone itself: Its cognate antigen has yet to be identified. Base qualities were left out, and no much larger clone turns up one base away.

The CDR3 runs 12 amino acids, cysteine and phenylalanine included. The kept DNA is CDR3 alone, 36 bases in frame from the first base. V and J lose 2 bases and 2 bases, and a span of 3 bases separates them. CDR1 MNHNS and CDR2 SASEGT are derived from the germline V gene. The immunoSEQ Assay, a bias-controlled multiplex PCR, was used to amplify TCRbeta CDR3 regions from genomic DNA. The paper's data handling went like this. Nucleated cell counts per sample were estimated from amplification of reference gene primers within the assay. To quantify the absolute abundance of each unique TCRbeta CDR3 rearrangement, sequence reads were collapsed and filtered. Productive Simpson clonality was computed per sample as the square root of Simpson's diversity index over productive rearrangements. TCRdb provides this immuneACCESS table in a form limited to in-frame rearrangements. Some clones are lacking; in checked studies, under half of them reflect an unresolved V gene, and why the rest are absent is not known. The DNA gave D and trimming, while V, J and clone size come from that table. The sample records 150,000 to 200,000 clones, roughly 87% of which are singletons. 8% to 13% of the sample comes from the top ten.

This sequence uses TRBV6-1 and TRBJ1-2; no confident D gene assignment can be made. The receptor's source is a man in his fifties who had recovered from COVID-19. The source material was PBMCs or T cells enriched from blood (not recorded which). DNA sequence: TGTGCCAGCAGTGAACGGAACTATGGCTACACCTTC. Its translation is CASSERNYGYTF.